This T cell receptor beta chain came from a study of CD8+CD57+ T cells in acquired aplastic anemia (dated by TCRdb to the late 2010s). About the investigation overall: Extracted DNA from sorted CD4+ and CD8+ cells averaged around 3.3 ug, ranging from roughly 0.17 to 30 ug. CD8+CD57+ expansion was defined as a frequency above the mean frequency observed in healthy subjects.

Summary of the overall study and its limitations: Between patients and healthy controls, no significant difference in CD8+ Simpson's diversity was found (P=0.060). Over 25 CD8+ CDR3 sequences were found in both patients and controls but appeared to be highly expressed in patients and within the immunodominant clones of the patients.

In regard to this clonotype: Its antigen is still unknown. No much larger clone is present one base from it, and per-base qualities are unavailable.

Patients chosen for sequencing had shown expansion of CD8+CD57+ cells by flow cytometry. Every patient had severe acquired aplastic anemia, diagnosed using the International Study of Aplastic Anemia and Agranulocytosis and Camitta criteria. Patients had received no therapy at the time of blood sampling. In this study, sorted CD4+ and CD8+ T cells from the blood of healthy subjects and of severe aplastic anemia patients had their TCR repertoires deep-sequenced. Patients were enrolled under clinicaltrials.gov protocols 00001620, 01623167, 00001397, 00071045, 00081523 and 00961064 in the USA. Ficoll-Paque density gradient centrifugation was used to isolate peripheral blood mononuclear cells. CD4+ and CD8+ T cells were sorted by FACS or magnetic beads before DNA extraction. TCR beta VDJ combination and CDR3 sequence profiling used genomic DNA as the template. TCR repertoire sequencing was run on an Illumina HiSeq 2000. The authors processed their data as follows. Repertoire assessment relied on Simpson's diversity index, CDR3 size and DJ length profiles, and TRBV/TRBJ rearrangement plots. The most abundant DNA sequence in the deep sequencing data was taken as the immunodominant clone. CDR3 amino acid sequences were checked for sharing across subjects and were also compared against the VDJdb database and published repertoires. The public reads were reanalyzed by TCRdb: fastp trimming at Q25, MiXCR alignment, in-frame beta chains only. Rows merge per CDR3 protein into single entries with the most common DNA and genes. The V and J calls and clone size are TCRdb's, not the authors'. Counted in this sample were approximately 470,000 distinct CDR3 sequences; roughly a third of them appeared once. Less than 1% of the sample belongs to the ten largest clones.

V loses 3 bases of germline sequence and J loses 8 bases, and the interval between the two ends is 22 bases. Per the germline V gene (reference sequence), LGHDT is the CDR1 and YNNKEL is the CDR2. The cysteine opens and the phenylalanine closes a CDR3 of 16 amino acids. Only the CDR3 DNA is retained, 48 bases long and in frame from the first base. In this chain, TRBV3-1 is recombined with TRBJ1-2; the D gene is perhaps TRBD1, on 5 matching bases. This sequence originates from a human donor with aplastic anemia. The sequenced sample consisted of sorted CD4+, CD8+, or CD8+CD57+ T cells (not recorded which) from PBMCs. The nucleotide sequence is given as TGTGCCAGCAGCCACTCATCTACTACAGGTGTCGTAGGCTACACCTTC. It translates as CASSHSSTTGVVGYTF.